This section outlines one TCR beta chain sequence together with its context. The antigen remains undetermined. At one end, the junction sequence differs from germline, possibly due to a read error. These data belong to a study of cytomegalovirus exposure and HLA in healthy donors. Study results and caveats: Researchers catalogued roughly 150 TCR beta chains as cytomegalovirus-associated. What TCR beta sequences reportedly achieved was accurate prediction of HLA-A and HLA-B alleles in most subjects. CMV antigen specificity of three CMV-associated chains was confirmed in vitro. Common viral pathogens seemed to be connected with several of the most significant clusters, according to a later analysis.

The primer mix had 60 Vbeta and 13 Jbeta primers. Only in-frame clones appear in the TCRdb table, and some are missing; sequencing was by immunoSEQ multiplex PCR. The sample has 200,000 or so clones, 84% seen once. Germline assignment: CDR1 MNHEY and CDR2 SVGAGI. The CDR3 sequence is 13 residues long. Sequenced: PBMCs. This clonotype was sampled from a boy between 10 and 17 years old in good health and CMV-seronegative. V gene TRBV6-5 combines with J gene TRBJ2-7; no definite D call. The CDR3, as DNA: TGTGCCAGCAGTCTGGGCGAAGCCTACAAGCAGTACTTC. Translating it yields CASSLGEAYKQYF.